This TCR beta chain was observed in a study of control samples from healthy donors and cancer patients. V shed 1 base and J shed 5 bases, with 16 bases lying between them. The CDR3 sequence is 16 residues long. Germline CDR1 and CDR2: SGHAT and FQDESV (reference sequence). Using immunoSEQ multiplex PCR, the repertoire was profiled, and TCRdb retains in-frame clones only, with some absent. The sample has roughly 130,000 clones, roughly 90% seen once. The origin of this receptor is a man aged 50 to 59 in good health. Sequencing was carried out using blood. The chain recombines TRBV11-1 with TRBJ2-3; perhaps TRBD1 as D (6 bases). CDR3 sequence (DNA): TGTGCCAGCAGCTTAGGGCGGGTTCAGGGGCGAGATACGCAGTATTTT. Its translation is CASSLGRVQGRDTQYF.